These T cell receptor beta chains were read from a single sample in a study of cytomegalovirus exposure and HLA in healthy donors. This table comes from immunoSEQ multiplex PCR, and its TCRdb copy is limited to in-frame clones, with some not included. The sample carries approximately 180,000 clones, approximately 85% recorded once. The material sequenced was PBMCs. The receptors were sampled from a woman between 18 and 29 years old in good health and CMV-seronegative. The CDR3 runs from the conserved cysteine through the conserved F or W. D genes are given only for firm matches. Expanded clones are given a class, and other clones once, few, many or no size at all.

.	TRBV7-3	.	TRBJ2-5	TGTGCCAGCAGCCTCACTAGCCTGGGAGAGACCCAGTACTTC	CASSLTSLGETQYF
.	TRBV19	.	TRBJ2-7	TGTGCCAGCGGTAGGAGGGGTGTAATCGACGAGCAGTACTTC	CASGRRGVIDEQYF
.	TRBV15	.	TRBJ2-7	TGTGCCACCAGCAGAGACAGGCCCTACGAGCAGTACTTC	CATSRDRPYEQYF
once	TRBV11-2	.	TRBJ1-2	TGTGCCAGCAGCCAGAATTGGGGGGGAGAAAACTATGGCTACACCTTC	CASSQNWGGENYGYTF
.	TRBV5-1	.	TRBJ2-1	TGCGCCAGCAGCTTGGCCCAGTCCTTTACTAACAATGAGCAGTTCTTC	CASSLAQSFTNNEQFF
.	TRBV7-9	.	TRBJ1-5	TGTGCCAGCAGCTTAACATGGAGTCAGCCCCAGCATTTT	CASSLTWSQPQHF
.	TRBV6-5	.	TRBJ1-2	TGTGCCAGCAGTTACTCGTACCGCGTCTATGGCTACACCTTC	CASSYSYRVYGYTF
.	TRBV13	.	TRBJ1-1	TGTGCCAGCAGCCGCACCGGACGGGAGAGCCCCCACACTGAAGCTTTCTTT	CASSRTGRESPHTEAFF
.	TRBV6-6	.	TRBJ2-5	TGTGCCAGCAGTTATAAAGAGACCCAGTACTTC	CASSYKETQYF
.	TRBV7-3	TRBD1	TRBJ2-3	TGTGCCAGCAGCTTCGGAGTGGGACAGGGAGTCGATACGCAGTATTTT	CASSFGVGQGVDTQYF
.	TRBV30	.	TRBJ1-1	TGTGCCTGGTCTTGGCGCAGGCGTCCTACTGAAGCTTTCTTT	CAWSWRRRPTEAFF
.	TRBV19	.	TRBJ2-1	TGTGCCAGTAGTATTGAGGCCTACAATGAGCAGTTCTTC	CASSIEAYNEQFF
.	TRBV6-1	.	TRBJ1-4	TGTGCCAGCAGTGAAAACTCCGATGAAAAACTGTTTTTT	CASSENSDEKLFF
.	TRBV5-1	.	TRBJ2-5	TGCGCCAGCAGCTTGGTCCCACAAGAGACCCAGTACTTC	CASSLVPQETQYF
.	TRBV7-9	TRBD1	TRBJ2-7	TGTGCCAGCAGCGAACAGGGGGCGCGGGTCGACGAGCAGTACTTC	CASSEQGARVDEQYF
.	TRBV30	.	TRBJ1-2	TGTGCCTGGAGTTACGGGACACCTAACTATGGCTACACCTTC	CAWSYGTPNYGYTF
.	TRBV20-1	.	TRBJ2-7	TGCAGTGCTAGAGCTAAAGACGAGCAGTACTTC	CSARAKDEQYF
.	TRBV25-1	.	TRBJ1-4	TGTGCCAGCAGTCAAACCACAACAGGGTCGAGGGAAAAACTGTTTTTT	CASSQTTTGSREKLFF
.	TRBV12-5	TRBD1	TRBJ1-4	TGTGCTAGTGGCCAGTCACAGGGGATGGATGAAAAACTGTTTTTT	CASGQSQGMDEKLFF
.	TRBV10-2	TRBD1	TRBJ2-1	TGCGCCAGCAGTGACTACCTCACCGACAGGGAAGGACGATCCTACAATGAGCAGTTCTTC	CASSDYLTDREGRSYNEQFF
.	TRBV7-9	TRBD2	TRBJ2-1	TGTGCCAGCAGCTATCTAGCGGCGTCCCAACAGTTCTTC	CASSYLAASQQFF
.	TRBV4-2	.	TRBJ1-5	TGTGCCAGCAGCCCGGGACTAGCGGGGGGGCTTCGAAGCAATCAGCCCCAGCATTTT	CASSPGLAGGLRSNQPQHF
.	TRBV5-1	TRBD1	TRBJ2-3	TGCGCCAGCAGCTTGACAGGGGGTATAACAGATACGCAGTATTTT	CASSLTGGITDTQYF
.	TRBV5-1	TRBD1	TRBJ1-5	TGCGCCAGCAGCTTGGAACAGGGGGGTCAGCCCCAGCATTTT	CASSLEQGGQPQHF
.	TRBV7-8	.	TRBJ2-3	TGTGCCAGCGTCAGCGGGCTACGCACAGATACGCAGTATTTT	CASVSGLRTDTQYF
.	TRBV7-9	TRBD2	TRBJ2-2	TGTGCCAGCAGCGGGGGGTTAGCGGGACGGTACACCGGGGAGCTGTTTTTT	CASSGGLAGRYTGELFF
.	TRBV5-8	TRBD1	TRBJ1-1	TGTGCCAGCAGCCGTTCGGTAGGGACAGGGGGAACTGAAGCTTTCTTT	CASSRSVGTGGTEAFF
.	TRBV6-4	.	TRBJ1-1	TGTGCCAGCTCAAGAGGGCCGAACACTGAAGCTTTCTTT	CASSRGPNTEAFF
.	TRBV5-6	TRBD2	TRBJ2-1	TGTGCCAGCAGCTTGGCGACTAGCGGGAGCTCCTACAATGAGCAGTTCTTC	CASSLATSGSSYNEQFF
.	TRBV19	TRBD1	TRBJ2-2	TGTGCCAGTAGTAACACAGGGGGCACCGGGGAGCTGTTTTTT	CASSNTGGTGELFF
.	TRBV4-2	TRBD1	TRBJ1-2	TGTGCCAGCAGCGATCGTACAGGGGATACTAACTATGGCTACACCTTC	CASSDRTGDTNYGYTF
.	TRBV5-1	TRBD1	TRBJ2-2	TGCGCCAGCAGGACAGGGGTCACCGGGGAGCTGTTTTTT	CASRTGVTGELFF
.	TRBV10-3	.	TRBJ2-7	TGTGCCATCAGTGAAAGAAGCGGCCCCTACGAGCAGTACTTC	CAISERSGPYEQYF
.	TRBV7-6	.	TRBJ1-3	TGTGCCAGCAGCCGTACACAGGGAAACACCATATATTTT	CASSRTQGNTIYF
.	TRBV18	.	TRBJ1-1	TGTGCCAGCTCAGGAAGCTCCCAGGGAACTGAAGCTTTCTTT	CASSGSSQGTEAFF
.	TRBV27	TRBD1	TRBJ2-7	TGTGCGGTGGGACAGGGGGCCCACTACGAGCAGTACTTC	CAVGQGAHYEQYF
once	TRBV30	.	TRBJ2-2	TGTGCCTGGAGTGTGGGGCTAGTATCCCCCGGGGAGCTGTTTTTT	CAWSVGLVSPGELFF
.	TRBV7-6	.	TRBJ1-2	TGTGCCAGCAGCCCTGGGAGAACGGGTGGCTACACCTTC	CASSPGRTGGYTF
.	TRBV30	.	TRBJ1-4	TGTGCCTGGAGTGTAGAATCGGTGAGGGGGAATGAAAAACTGTTTTTT	CAWSVESVRGNEKLFF
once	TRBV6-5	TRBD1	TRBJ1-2	TGTGCCAGCAGTTACCAGGGGGCCAACTATGGCTACACCTTC	CASSYQGANYGYTF
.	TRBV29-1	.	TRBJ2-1	TGCAGCGTCGTCTCTGGGCTCGAAGGCTTGAGCTCCTACAATGAGCAGTTCTTC	CSVVSGLEGLSSYNEQFF